This is a list of T cell receptor beta chains from one sample in a study of CD8 T cells in Susac syndrome. Each CDR3 protein gets one entry after TCRdb re-called the immunoSEQ multiplex PCR reads with MiXCR. The table lists roughly 130,000 distinct CDR3 sequences, roughly 96% of them singletons. The sequencing input was CD4+ T cells from PBMCs. Receptors originate from a human donor in good health. The CDR3 runs from the conserved cysteine through the conserved F or W. The D gene is left open where the match is weak. Clone size is not always given. Where it is, it says once, few, many or a class for expanded clones.

TRBV9	.	TRBJ2-5	.	TGTGCCAGCAGCGTAGGTGGACCCCAAGAGACCCAGTACTTC	CASSVGGPQETQYF
TRBV6-5	.	TRBJ2-1	.	TGTGCCAGCAGCCTACGCCGGCAACTAACACTTCGGCAGTTCTTC	CASSLRRQLTLRQFF
TRBV29-1	.	TRBJ1-2	.	TGCAGCGGAATGGGGAGCGGCTATGGCTACACCTTC	CSGMGSGYGYTF
TRBV20-1	.	TRBJ2-3	.	TGCAGTGCTAGGAGCGGCACAGATACGCAGTATTTT	CSARSGTDTQYF
TRBV5-6	.	TRBJ2-2	.	TGTGCCAGCAGCTGGAGAGCGTACGGCGGGGAGCTGTTTTTT	CASSWRAYGGELFF
TRBV25-1	.	TRBJ1-1	TRBD1	TGTGCCAGCAGTGCCCGGGACAGGGGCACTGAAGCTTTCTTT	CASSARDRGTEAFF
TRBV5-1	.	TRBJ2-2	TRBD1	TGCGCCAGCAGCTTGGAAAGGGGGCTTGGCGGGGAGCTGTTTTTT	CASSLERGLGGELFF
TRBV11-2	.	TRBJ1-4	TRBD1	TGTGCCAGCAGCCAGCGGGACAGGGGTGAAAAACTGTTTTTT	CASSQRDRGEKLFF
TRBV12-3/TRBV12-4	.	TRBJ1-5	TRBD1	TGTGCCAGCAGTTTAGGGACAGGGCGGGAACCCCAGCATTTT	CASSLGTGREPQHF
TRBV5-1	.	TRBJ2-5	TRBD2	TGCGCCAGCAGCTCGGGAAGCGGGAGCCCTCAAGAGACCCAGTACTTC	CASSSGSGSPQETQYF
TRBV6-6	once	TRBJ2-1	TRBD2	TGTGCCAGCAGTTACGGGACTAGCGGGAGTAATGAGCAGTTCTTC	CASSYGTSGSNEQFF
TRBV19	.	TRBJ1-2	TRBD1	TGTGCCTCCCGGACAGGGGGTAACTATGGCTACACCTTC	CASRTGGNYGYTF
TRBV7-8	.	TRBJ1-5	.	TGTGCCAGCAGCTTGTGGGGAGGCAATCAGCCCCAGCATTTT	CASSLWGGNQPQHF
TRBV28	.	TRBJ2-3	.	TGTGCCAGCAGCTTGGGCCCTTATACGCAGTATTTT	CASSLGPYTQYF
TRBV3-1	.	TRBJ2-5	.	TGTGCCAGCAGCGGATTGGGGACCCGGGAGACCCAGTACTTC	CASSGLGTRETQYF
TRBV28	.	TRBJ2-5	TRBD1	TGTGCCAGCAGTTTAACTTACCTCGACAGGGTACAAGAGACCCAGTACTTC	CASSLTYLDRVQETQYF
TRBV6-5	.	TRBJ1-1	TRBD1	TGTGCCAGCAGGGCTTCGACAGGGGTGAACACTGAAGCTTTCTTT	CASRASTGVNTEAFF
TRBV7-2	.	TRBJ1-1	TRBD1	TGTGCCAGCAGCCGACAGGGTGGGAACACTGAAGCTTTCTTT	CASSRQGGNTEAFF
TRBV19	.	TRBJ1-2	.	TGTGCCAGTAGTCCAATCGGACAGAAGTATGGCTACACCTTC	CASSPIGQKYGYTF
TRBV7-2	.	TRBJ2-7	TRBD2	TGTGCCAGCGGGACTAGCGGTCTGGGTGGGCAGTACTTC	CASGTSGLGGQYF
TRBV2	.	TRBJ2-4	.	TGTGCCAGCAGTGATGCGGAAAAACTAGCCAAAAACATTCAGTACTTC	CASSDAEKLAKNIQYF
TRBV3-1	.	TRBJ2-3	.	TGTGCCAGCAGCCAAGATCTGAGCGTGGCGCAGTATTTT	CASSQDLSVAQYF
TRBV12-3/TRBV12-4	.	TRBJ1-1	TRBD1	TGTGCCAGCAGTTTCTTCGGGCAGGGGGGCACTGAAGCTTTCTTT	CASSFFGQGGTEAFF
TRBV2	.	TRBJ1-2	.	TGTGCCAGCAGTGGCATCCAAGGCTACACCTTC	CASSGIQGYTF